The 17 T cell receptor beta chains in this list originate from one sample, sequenced in a study of cytomegalovirus exposure and HLA in healthy donors. Vbeta (60) and Jbeta (13) primers were used in the PCR. Some clones are missing from TCRdb's copy, which holds only in-frame ones; the method was immunoSEQ multiplex PCR. The sample records under 150,000 clones, about 81% being singletons. The specimen sequenced was PBMCs. The receptors were gathered from a woman in her thirties or forties in good health and CMV-seropositive.

The gene calls are TRBV6-5 and TRBJ2-1, with D hard to call. CDR1 MNHEY and CDR2 SVGAGI come from the germline V gene. Trimming pared 0 bases from V and 10 bases from J, leaving 13 bases between. The length of the CDR3 is 14 residues. The chain's CDR3 is CASSYSRPIGEQFF. CDR3 DNA: TGTGCCAGCAGTTACTCGAGGCCAATTGGGGAGCAGTTCTTC.

The chain carries TRBV9 and TRBJ2-7; tentatively, D is TRBD2 (5 bases). The V end lost 3 bases, the J end lost 6 bases, and 22 bases lay between the germline ends. CDR1 is SGDLS, CDR2 YYNGEE, per germline. This CDR3 is 16 amino acids long. The CDR3 nucleotides read TGTGCCAGCAGCGGACCCGCAGCCGGGGTCCTTAGCGAGCAGTACTTC. Residues: CASSGPAAGVLSEQYF.

The V call is TRBV6-1, the J call TRBJ1-2; perhaps TRBD1 as D (5 bases). The germline V gene has CDR1 MNHNS and CDR2 SASEGT. The V end lost 4 bases, the J end lost 7 bases, and 19 bases lay between the germline ends. The CDR3 extends over 15 amino acids. The DNA for the CDR3 is TGTGCCAGCAGTGGTTCGAACAGGATCTCCGGTGGCTACACCTTC. Amino acids: CASSGSNRISGGYTF.

V and J are TRBV10-3 and TRBJ2-3; tentative D call: TRBD1 (5 bases). V lost 5 bases and J lost 1, with 10 bases in between. Germline CDR1 and CDR2: ENHRY and SYGVKD. This CDR3 has 14 residues. The CDR3 spells CAISQGGGTDTQYF. Written as DNA, the CDR3 is TGTGCCATCAGTCAGGGTGGGGGCACAGATACGCAGTATTTT.

V is TRBV7-9 and J is TRBJ2-5; TRBD2 matches at 9 bases. The V and J ends lost 9 bases and 3 bases, in that order; junction bases with no gene match: 5. CDR1 and CDR2 from the germline V gene are SEHNR and FQNEAQ (reference sequence). This CDR3 spans 13 amino acids. The CDR3 DNA follows: TGTGCCAGTCTTAGCGGGGGCGAAGAGACCCAGTACTTC. Translated: CASLSGGEETQYF.

The chain carries TRBV5-4 and TRBJ2-5; TRBD2 matches 14 bases. V trimming: 4 bases; J trimming: 5 bases; junction bases outside the gene matches: 13. Germline CDR1 SGHNT, CDR2 YYREEE (reference sequence). The CDR3 totals 18 residues. The CDR3, as DNA: TGTGCCAGCAGCAAGGGACTAGCGGGGGAAGGAGCCGCGGAGACCCAGTACTTC. The encoded protein is CASSKGLAGEGAAETQYF. Together with reference TRBV5-4 and TRBJ2-5, the CDR3 gives the full variable domain: ETGVTQSPTHLIKTRGQQVTLRCSSQSGHNTVSWYQQALGQGPQFIFQYYREEENGRGNFPPRFSGLQFPNYSSELNVNALELDDSALYLCASSKGLAGEGAAETQYFGPGTRLLVL.

The CDR3 region has the DNA TGTGCCAGCAGTGAATACGAAGGGAGGTACGAGCAGTACTTC. This gives the protein CASSEYEGRYEQYF. The rearrangement uses TRBV25-1 and TRBJ2-7; possible D gene TRBD2, 6 bases. Germline loops: CDR1 MGHDK, CDR2 SYGVNS. With 0 bases removed from V and 4 bases from J, the gap between germline ends came to 10 bases. This CDR3 comprises 14 residues.

This clone was detected only a few times. This chain uses TRBV11-2 with TRBJ2-1; TRBD1 matches 10 bases. Germline assignment: CDR1 SGHAT and CDR2 FQNNGV. The length of the CDR3 is 15 residues. V was pared by 5 bases and J by 6 bases, with 7 bases of the junction left unmatched. CDR3 DNA: TGTGCCAGCAGCGAGGGACAGGGGATCCTCAATGAGCAGTTCTTC. Translation gives CASSEGQGILNEQFF.

The V call is TRBV5-4, the J call TRBJ2-7; 14 bases line up with TRBD2. Trimming removed 4 bases from V and 3 bases from J; junction bases left unmatched: 3. The CDR3 totals 15 residues. CDR1 and CDR2 (germline): SGHNT, YYREEE (reference sequence). CDR3 DNA sequence: TGTGCCAGCAGCAGGACTAGCGGGGGGCTCTACGAGCAGTACTTC. This encodes CASSRTSGGLYEQYF.

The chain carries TRBV18 and TRBJ2-5; 9 positions agree with TRBD1. Germline CDR1 KGHSH, CDR2 LQKENI. The V and J ends lost 6 bases and 5 bases, in that order; junction bases with no gene match: 10. The CDR3 has 15 residues. CDR3 sequence: CASSPTGGRMETQYF. The CDR3 DNA is TGTGCCAGCTCCCCGACAGGGGGACGGATGGAGACCCAGTACTTC.

V gene TRBV11-2 combines with J gene TRBJ1-5, with unresolved D. V was cut by 1 base and J by 3 bases, with 10 bases left in between. Germline V gives CDR1 SGHAT, CDR2 FQNNGV. CDR3 length equals 15 residues. In DNA form, the CDR3 reads TGTGCCAGCAGCTTAGGCAGCGGGCTCAATCAGCCCCAGCATTTT. This gives the protein CASSLGSGLNQPQHF.

This chain uses TRBV5-1 with TRBJ1-3; D is unresolved. Germline CDR1 is SGHRS and CDR2 is YFSETQ. V was pared by 4 bases and J by 4 bases, with 9 bases between. There are 13 residues in the CDR3. The DNA of the CDR3 is TGCGCCAGCAGCCCCGGGTCAGGAAACACCATATATTTT. It specifies CASSPGSGNTIYF.

The chain joins TRBV6-1 to TRBJ1-2; D is perhaps TRBD1 (6 bases). Germline V gives CDR1 MNHNS, CDR2 SASEGT. V was shortened by 10 bases and J by 7 bases, with 13 bases between the two germline ends. CDR3 length: 11 residues. CDR3: CATRQESGYTF. The CDR3 coding sequence is TGTGCCACAAGACAGGAGTCTGGCTACACCTTC.

The rearrangement joins TRBV7-3 to TRBJ2-3, with TRBD2 matching 7 bases. This CDR3 contains 16 residues. J lost 0 bases, V lost 6 bases, and 9 bases had no gene match. Germline assignment: CDR1 SGHTA and CDR2 FQGTGA. For the CDR3, the DNA is TGTGCCAGCAGGAAAAGTGGGCGGGGGAGCACAGATACGCAGTATTTT. Its protein product is CASRKSGRGSTDTQYF.

The V call is TRBV10-3, the J call TRBJ1-2; D perhaps matches TRBD1 (5 bases). The CDR3 has 12 amino acids. Germline V gene data show CDR1 as ENHRY and CDR2 as SYGVKD. The V end was cut by 4 bases, the J end by 5 bases, with 8 bases between. In DNA, the CDR3 is TGTGCCATCAGTGGGACATTATATGGCTACACCTTC. It encodes CAISGTLYGYTF.

The genes are TRBV27 and TRBJ2-5; no reliable D call. The CDR3 covers 14 residues. Germline CDR1 MNHEY, CDR2 SMNVEV (reference sequence). The V and J ends lost 5 bases and 5 bases respectively, with 15 bases between them. The CDR3 DNA is TGTGCCAGCAGTCCTCGACCGGGTGGGGAGACCCAGTACTTC. This translates into CASSPRPGGETQYF.

This clone is a singleton in its sample. The chain links TRBV28 to TRBJ1-1; possibly TRBD1 for D (5 bases). The CDR3 is 15 amino acids. V was pared by 7 bases and J by 0 bases, with 15 bases between. Germline CDR1 MDHEN, CDR2 SYDVKM. CDR3 in amino acids: CASTPPQGMNTEAFF. In DNA, the CDR3 is TGTGCCAGCACACCTCCTCAGGGAATGAACACTGAAGCTTTCTTT.